This T cell receptor beta chain is from a study of T-cell reconstitution after alpha-beta-depleted transplantation in children. Study-wide findings and caveats: Newly made T cells mostly supplied T-cell counts and diversity one year after transplant. There were some patients whose high TCRbeta diversity at day 60 came from surviving recipient T cells and thymic progenitors. There were reportedly several hundred expanded graft clones from which alpha-beta T cells came about two months after transplant.

Preparation of the TCRbeta library was carried out with unique molecular identifiers. From the PCR reads, TCRdb called clonotypes with MiXCR, one entry per CDR3 protein. Of under 850,000 distinct CDR3 sequences in the sample, under 15% were seen once. J gave up 5 bases and V 1 base, and 7 bases lay outside the gene matches. Germline V gene lookup returns CDR1 MNHEY and CDR2 SMNVEV (reference sequence). The CDR3 is 16 residues long. Comment on this clonotype: Its antigen is currently unknown.

This receptor was taken from a girl aged 2 to 10 with congenital amegakaryocytic thrombocytopenia, due to receive a stem cell transplant. The V call is TRBV27, the J call TRBJ2-1; 8 bases match TRBD2. This specimen was PBMCs, taken before TCRalphabeta/CD19-depleted stem cell transplant. The CDR3 nucleotides are TGTGCCAGCAGTTTATTAACGGGAGGGGCACACAATGAGCAGTTCTTC. Protein: CASSLLTGGAHNEQFF.